Given below is one T cell receptor (beta chain) in context. V lost 2 bases to trimming and J lost 6 bases, with 11 bases between them. This CDR3 spans 15 amino acids. CDR1 and CDR2 (germline): MNHEY, SMNVEV (reference sequence). These data come from a study of T cells after yellow fever vaccination. As for the study in general: Preparing low-cell-number fractions relied on SMART-Seq v4 Ultra Low Input.

Template switching with 5'RACE generated the TCR cDNA and added a universal primer site and UMIs. MiXCR, run by TCRdb on the 5' RACE reads, gives a single entry per CDR3 protein. This table has 300,000 to 350,000 distinct CDR3 sequences, 3.5% to 5% appearing once. The specimen comprised PBMCs, sampled 15 days after the yellow fever booster vaccination. The receptor's source is a young man who received the YFV17D yellow fever vaccine. The chain is built from TRBV27 and TRBJ1-6; D gene uncertain. CDR3 nucleotide sequence: TGTGCCAGCAGTTTAGCGTGGGGTGTTAATTCACCCCTCCACTTT. Protein: CASSLAWGVNSPLHF.